Shown below are 25 T cell receptor beta chains from a single sample sequenced in a study of blood T cell repertoires in COVID-19. Sequencing used immunoSEQ multiplex PCR; TCRdb keeps in-frame clones, though not all of them. The table has some 200,000 clones, approximately 81% seen once; the top ten hold over 9.5%. The sample consisted of peripheral blood. The source is an elderly woman with COVID-19, enrolled during active disease.

This clone has only one observation. The chain employs TRBV14 and TRBJ1-2, with TRBD1 as a possible D gene (6 bases). This CDR3 spans 14 amino acids. Germline assignment: CDR1 SGHDN and CDR2 FVKESK. Trimming pared 4 bases from V and 3 bases from J, leaving 12 bases between. CDR3 sequence (DNA): TGTGCCAGCAGCCCCCCAACAGGGCACTATGGCTACACCTTC. Translating gives CASSPPTGHYGYTF. Drawing the rest from reference TRBV14 and TRBJ1-2, the complete variable domain is EAGVTQFPSHSVIEKGQTVTLRCDPISGHDNLYWYRRVMGKEIKFLLHFVKESKQDESGMPNNRFLAERTGGTYSTLKVQPAELEDSGVYFCASSPPTGHYGYTFGSGTRLTVV.

The chain joins TRBV11-2 to TRBJ1-1, with D possibly being TRBD1 (5 bases). V was shortened by 4 bases and J by 8 bases, with 14 bases between the two germline ends. The CDR3 has 13 residues. CDR1 SGHAT and CDR2 FQNNGV come from the germline V gene. The CDR3 nucleotides read TGTGCCAGCAGCTACAGGCTTATAACCGAAGCTTTCTTT. This encodes CASSYRLITEAFF.

Turning to this clone: One junction end does not reproduce the germline sequence, and a read error may be involved. This chain uses TRBV19 with TRBJ1-1; tentative D call: TRBD1 (6 bases). This CDR3 comprises 13 residues. Germline-derived CDR1 and CDR2 are LNHDA and SQIVND (reference sequence). The CDR3 loop is CASSVEAGAEAFF. The CDR3 DNA sequence: TGTGCCAGTAGTGTAGAGGCAGGGGCTGAAGCTTTCTTT.

The chain employs TRBV3-1 (or the pseudogene TRBV3-2) and TRBJ2-7, with 9 bases lining up with TRBD1. Looked up from germline, CDR1 is LGHDT and CDR2 is YNNKEL (reference sequence). The CDR3 length is 13 residues. V was pared by 1 base and J by 9 bases, with 4 bases of the junction left unmatched. For the CDR3, the DNA is TGTGCCAGCAGCCAAGTGGGGGGACAGGGGCAGTACTTC. It translates to CASSQVGGQGQYF.

The chain has TRBV7-9 and TRBJ2-3; D not resolved. CDR3 length equals 13 residues. Deletions cut 5 bases from V and 5 bases from J, with 11 bases between. The germline gives CDR1 SEHNR, CDR2 FQNEAQ (reference sequence). The CDR3 sequence: CASSPSPGDTQYF. CDR3 in DNA: TGTGCCAGCAGCCCAAGCCCAGGAGATACGCAGTATTTT.

About this clone itself: The same CDR3 also results from other DNA sequences found in this sample. The J gene is TRBJ1-2, the V gene TRBV18; TRBD1 agrees at 7 bases. The germline V gene encodes CDR1 KGHSH and CDR2 LQKENI. This CDR3 has 13 amino acids. V dropped 6 bases and J dropped 5; count of bases not matched to a gene: 6. CDR3 nucleotide sequence: TGTGCCAGCTCTCCCGACAGGGAGTATGGCTACACCTTC. It specifies CASSPDREYGYTF.

This chain connects TRBV19 to TRBJ1-6; 9 positions match TRBD1. Germline trimming cut 4 bases from V and 7 bases from J; bases unmatched to any gene: 5. The germline V gene encodes CDR1 LNHDA and CDR2 SQIVND (reference sequence). The CDR3 is 15 amino acids. CDR3 loop: CASSTVGTGNSPLHF. The CDR3 DNA reads TGTGCCAGTAGTACGGTCGGGACAGGGAATTCACCCCTCCACTTT.

The chain is built from TRBV7-2 and TRBJ2-5; maybe TRBD2 (6 bases). This CDR3 contains 15 residues. With 0 bases removed from V and 4 bases from J, the gap between germline ends came to 12 bases. Germline CDR1 and CDR2: SGHTA and FQGNSA. As DNA, the CDR3 is TGTGCCAGCAGCTTAGCAGCACTAGCCCCAGAGACCCAGTACTTC. This translates into CASSLAALAPETQYF. The full variable domain, completed using reference TRBV7-2 and TRBJ2-5, is GAGVSQSPSNKVTEKGKDVELRCDPISGHTALYWYRQSLGQGLEFLIYFQGNSAPDKSGLPSDRFSAERTGGSVSTLTIQRTQQEDSAVYLCASSLAALAPETQYFGPGTRLLVL.

This rearrangement joins TRBV27 to TRBJ2-7, with TRBD1 identical over 7 bases. Germline CDR1 MNHEY, CDR2 SMNVEV (reference sequence). The CDR3 sequence is 15 residues long. V lost 4 bases to trimming and J lost 1 base; unmatched junction nucleotides: 7. Here the CDR3 DNA reads TGTGCCAGCAGTTCACACACGACAGGGTCCTACGAGCAGTACTTC. It specifies CASSSHTTGSYEQYF.

J is TRBJ2-3 and V is TRBV24-1, with a possible D match to TRBD1 (5 bases). This CDR3 has 13 residues. V shed 7 bases and J shed 2 bases, with 9 bases lying between them. Germline V gene lookup returns CDR1 KGHDR and CDR2 SFDVKD. CDR3 nucleotide sequence: TGTGCCACCAGAGGGGCCAACACAGATACGCAGTATTTT. Translated, it gives CATRGANTDTQYF.

The CDR3 spells CASTEGRGNTIYF. The CDR3 DNA reads TGTGCCAGCACCGAGGGCCGTGGAAACACCATATATTTT. The chain has TRBV28 and TRBJ1-3; the D is unclear. The CDR3 consists of 13 residues. The V and J ends lost 7 bases and 3 bases respectively, with 10 bases between them. CDR1 is MDHEN and CDR2 is SYDVKM in the germline V gene. Based on the CDR3 plus reference TRBV28 and TRBJ1-3, the full variable domain is DVKVTQSSRYLVKRTGEKVFLECVQDMDHENMFWYRQDPGLGLRLIYFSYDVKMKEKGDIPEGYSVSREKKERFSLILESASTNQTSMYLCASTEGRGNTIYFGEGSWLTVV.

The V call is TRBV7-8, the J call TRBJ2-1; 7 nucleotides agree with TRBD2. There are 15 residues in the CDR3. V shed 1 base and J 2 bases; nucleotides not matched to a gene: 2. Germline assignment: CDR1 SGHVS and CDR2 FQNEAQ. CDR3 coding DNA: TGTGCCAGCAGCTTAGTACTAGCGACCTACAATGAGCAGTTCTTC. The encoded protein is CASSLVLATYNEQFF.

The V call is TRBV20-1, the J call TRBJ1-2; D uncertain. Looked up from germline, CDR1 is DFQATT and CDR2 is SNEGSKA (reference sequence). The CDR3 length is 11 residues. Between the trimmed V and J ends, which lost 3 bases and 5 bases, there was a span of 7 bases. CDR3 region: CSARAAYGYTF. The CDR3 DNA reads TGCAGTGCTAGGGCCGCTTATGGCTACACCTTC.

The rearrangement links TRBV29-1 to TRBJ1-4, with D maybe TRBD1 (6 bases). Germline V gene sequence: CDR1 SQVTM, CDR2 ANQGSEA. The CDR3 covers 14 residues. Trimming removed 7 bases at V and 3 bases at J, with 15 bases between. Here the CDR3 reads CSAQGMAANEKLFF. The CDR3 DNA sequence: TGCAGCGCGCAGGGGATGGCAGCTAATGAAAAACTGTTTTTT.

This clone was observed a few times. The chain joins TRBV28 to TRBJ1-2; D not resolved. Germline CDR1 reads MDHEN; CDR2 reads SYDVKM. V gave up 11 bases and J gave up 5 bases, with 15 bases separating them. This CDR3 spans 12 amino acids. CDR3: CAGEDGKYGYTF. The CDR3 nucleotides are TGTGCCGGGGAGGACGGAAAATATGGCTACACCTTC.

The chain recombines TRBV4-2 with TRBJ2-7; 8 positions match TRBD1. Germline-derived CDR1 and CDR2 are LGHNA and YNFKEQ. Unmatched junction bases numbered 7, after V lost 4 bases and J lost 2 bases. The CDR3 sequence is 15 residues long. The CDR3 sequence is CASSRDETGAYEQYF. Here the CDR3 DNA reads TGTGCCAGCAGCCGGGATGAGACAGGGGCCTACGAGCAGTACTTC.

The chain carries TRBV11-2 and TRBJ2-7; 8 bases agree with TRBD2. Per germline, CDR1 SGHAT and CDR2 FQNNGV. V trimming: 5 bases; J trimming: 6 bases; junction bases outside the gene matches: 6. CDR3 length: 13 residues. The CDR3: CASSQTGGAEQYV. Here the CDR3 DNA reads TGTGCCAGCAGCCAAACGGGGGGGGCCGAGCAGTACGTC.

This clone was seen only once. In DNA form, the CDR3 reads TGTGCCAGTAGCAACAGGGTAGTGAAATATAATTCACCCCTCCACTTT. Translating it yields CASSNRVVKYNSPLHF. V and J are TRBV19 and TRBJ1-6; a weak D match, TRBD1 (6 bases). This CDR3 comprises 16 residues. Germline loops: CDR1 LNHDA, CDR2 SQIVND (reference sequence). Trimming shortened V by 6 bases and J by 4 bases, and 16 bases separated the two germline ends. Full variable domain (remainder filled in from reference TRBV19 and TRBJ1-6): DGGITQSPKYLFRKEGQNVTLSCEQNLNHDAMYWYRQDPGQGLRLIYYSQIVNDFQKGDIAEGYSVSREKKESFPLTVTSAQKNPTAFYLCASSNRVVKYNSPLHFGNGTRLTVT.

As concerns this clone: The identical CDR3 is also encoded by other nucleotide sequences in the sample. J is TRBJ1-1 and V is TRBV28, with TRBD1 matching 8 bases. Per germline, CDR1 MDHEN and CDR2 SYDVKM. The CDR3 has 12 residues. V shed 2 bases, J shed 8 bases, and the junction held 1 base outside the gene matches. CDR3 region: CASSLRTGEAFF. The CDR3 DNA reads TGTGCCAGCAGTTTACGGACAGGGGAAGCTTTCTTT.

The V gene is TRBV29-1, the J gene TRBJ2-7; 9 bases map to TRBD1. Germline V gene data show CDR1 as SQVTM and CDR2 as ANQGSEA. This CDR3 spans 14 amino acids. Trimming at V came to 7 bases and at J to 0 bases, leaving 7 bases not matched to a gene. Here the CDR3 reads CSALTGGHSYEQYV. The CDR3 nucleotides are TGCAGCGCCCTTACAGGGGGCCACTCCTACGAGCAGTACGTC.

J is TRBJ2-7 and V is TRBV28; D gene ambiguous. This CDR3 has 12 residues. Per the germline V gene, CDR1 is MDHEN and CDR2 is SYDVKM. Trimming removed 4 bases at V and 7 bases at J, with 11 bases between. In DNA, the CDR3 is TGTGCCAGCAGTTATAACTCCGGGGAGCAGTACTTC. Its protein product is CASSYNSGEQYF.

The V call is TRBV7-9, the J call TRBJ2-1; the D gene is possibly TRBD2 (6 bases). Between the trimmed V and J ends, which lost 0 bases and 5 bases, there was a span of 8 bases. The germline CDR1 and CDR2 sequences are SEHNR and FQNEAQ (reference sequence). The CDR3 spans 14 residues. CDR3 region: CASSLAGGHNEQFF. The CDR3 coding sequence is TGTGCCAGCAGCTTAGCGGGGGGACACAATGAGCAGTTCTTC.

V is TRBV10-1 and J is TRBJ2-2; no clear D. This CDR3 contains 15 residues. The ends were cut back, 3 bases at V and 0 bases at J, with 8 bases in the middle. Germline V lookup: CDR1 WNHNN, CDR2 SYGVQD (reference sequence). The CDR3 bases are TGCGCCAGCAGTGACAGGCTATCGAACACCGGGGAGCTGTTTTTT. This codes for CASSDRLSNTGELFF.

DNA for the CDR3: TGCAGCGTTCCCGGACAGTTAGAAGCTTTCTTT. Encoded protein: CSVPGQLEAFF. The chain is built from TRBV29-1 and TRBJ1-1, with D perhaps matching TRBD1 (6 bases). The CDR3 covers 11 residues. Trimming removed 5 bases from V and 8 bases from J, with 12 bases in between. Germline-derived CDR1 and CDR2 are SQVTM and ANQGSEA.

J is TRBJ2-4 and V is TRBV5-3; 7 bases match TRBD2. TRBV5-3 falls under the ORF class, with uncertain function. Trimming took 0 bases from V and 0 from J; bases not matched to a gene: 9. The CDR3 sequence is 18 residues long. The CDR3 nucleotides are TGTGCCAGAAGCTTGGCCGGGGAGGGGCCGGCAGCCAAAAACATTCAGTACTTC. Translation gives CARSLAGEGPAAKNIQYF.